These T cell receptor beta chains were read from a single sample in a study of T-cell reconstitution after alpha-beta-depleted transplantation in children. MiXCR, run by TCRdb on the PCR reads, gives a single entry per CDR3 protein. The sample holds about 500,000 distinct CDR3 sequences; about 30% are singletons and the top ten take 2.4%. Material: PBMCs from the stem cell graft donor, obtained from the stem cell graft. Receptors were obtained from a human donor who donated a stem cell graft to a child with aplastic anemia. CDR3s include the opening cysteine and the closing phenylalanine or tryptophan. D genes are given only for firm matches.

TRBJ1-4 | TRBV29-1 | 15 | NA | CSVAFFGVLEAKLFF
TRBJ2-1 | TRBV30 | 14 | NA | CAWTGRSPYNEQFF
TRBJ2-5 | TRBV7-2 | 14 | NA | CASSLEAGWETQYF
TRBJ2-5 | TRBV5-1 | 14 | TRBD1 | CASSSGTGTETQYF
TRBJ2-3 | TRBV12-3/TRBV12-4 | 13 | NA | CASSRLQGYTQYF
TRBJ2-7 | TRBV9 | 14 | NA | CASSVAYSSYEQYF
TRBJ1-1 | TRBV20-1 | 12 | NA | CSARQPASEAFF
TRBJ2-7 | TRBV10-3 | 12 | NA | CAISEWGNEQYF
TRBJ1-1 | TRBV7-9 | 15 | NA | CASSSSTGIDTEAFF
TRBJ1-3 | TRBV20-1 | 17 | TRBD1 | CSARGTGRPSSGNTIYF
TRBJ1-2 | TRBV28 | 15 | NA | CASSLTVDTVYGYTF
TRBJ1-2 | TRBV6-1 | 16 | TRBD1 | CASQTGTALGLSGYTF
TRBJ2-2 | TRBV5-1 | 15 | NA | CASSFGRAGGGELFF
TRBJ2-7 | TRBV3-1 | 13 | NA | CASSQYRGNEQYF
TRBJ1-1 | TRBV7-8 | 14 | NA | CASSLGGIDTEAFF
TRBJ1-3 | TRBV9 | 15 | TRBD1 | CASSAGQDSGNTIYF
TRBJ1-2 | TRBV2 | 12 | NA | CASSTMSYGYTF
TRBJ2-1 | TRBV5-1 | 15 | NA | CASSQTGTDYNEQFF
TRBJ2-5 | TRBV11-2 | 15 | NA | CASSLESGDQETQYF
TRBJ2-4 | TRBV4-3 | 18 | TRBD1 | CASSYFPSGAGTGGIQYF
TRBJ2-7 | TRBV27 | 15 | TRBD2 | CASRVTSGTTYEQYF
TRBJ1-1 | TRBV7-9 | 13 | NA | CASSLEGPTEAFF
TRBJ2-3 | TRBV6-1 | 16 | TRBD2 | CASSEELAGSTDTQYF
TRBJ1-2 | TRBV10-3 | 12 | NA | CAISDTGYGYTF
TRBJ2-6 | TRBV24-1 | 19 | TRBD1 | CATSAAAGDRGPGANVLTF
TRBJ1-2 | TRBV5-1 | 17 | NA | CASSLVTGRTGYWGYTF
TRBJ2-1 | TRBV7-2 | 17 | NA | CASSLLFQANSYNEQFF
TRBJ1-1 | TRBV6-1 | 16 | TRBD1 | CASSETPGQKNPEAFF
TRBJ1-2 | TRBV28 | 14 | TRBD1 | CASSEETGPYGYTF
TRBJ1-1 | TRBV6-2/TRBV6-3 | 17 | NA | CASSVKLHRVGNTEAFF
TRBJ2-4 | TRBV20-1 | 14 | NA | CSASDQGAKNIQYF
TRBJ1-1 | TRBV11-3 | 16 | NA | CASSPHGGGGNTEAFF
TRBJ2-1 | TRBV5-1 | 15 | NA | CASSLVPEIYNEQFF
TRBJ2-7 | TRBV29-1 | 13 | TRBD1 | CSVGPGTGYEQYF
TRBJ2-7 | TRBV30 | 14 | NA | CAWSVGAVTYEQYF
TRBJ2-7 | TRBV6-1 | 15 | TRBD1 | CASSSPDRDHYEQYF
TRBJ1-2 | TRBV20-1 | 15 | TRBD1 | CSAIPRTGTLYGYTF
TRBJ2-5 | TRBV6-5 | 13 | NA | CASSWGSQETQYF
TRBJ1-5 | TRBV5-1 | 14 | NA | CASSEGPSNQPQHF
TRBJ2-6 | TRBV7-2 | 13 | NA | CASSLVEADVLTF
TRBJ1-3 | TRBV11-2 | 16 | NA | CASSLEDNPLGNTIYF
TRBJ2-2 | TRBV30 | 14 | NA | CAWSELGAGGELFF
TRBJ2-3 | TRBV20-1 | 14 | NA | CSAGSVISSDTQYF
TRBJ1-2 | TRBV7-2 | 15 | TRBD1 | CASSSDRGPVYGYTF
TRBJ2-7 | TRBV29-1 | 18 | TRBD2 | CSVVKGTGQLAGVSEQYF
TRBJ2-3 | TRBV4-3 | 18 | TRBD2 | CASSLTGTSGRATDTQYF
TRBJ2-7 | TRBV29-1 | 16 | NA | CTVETELVRGTYEQYF